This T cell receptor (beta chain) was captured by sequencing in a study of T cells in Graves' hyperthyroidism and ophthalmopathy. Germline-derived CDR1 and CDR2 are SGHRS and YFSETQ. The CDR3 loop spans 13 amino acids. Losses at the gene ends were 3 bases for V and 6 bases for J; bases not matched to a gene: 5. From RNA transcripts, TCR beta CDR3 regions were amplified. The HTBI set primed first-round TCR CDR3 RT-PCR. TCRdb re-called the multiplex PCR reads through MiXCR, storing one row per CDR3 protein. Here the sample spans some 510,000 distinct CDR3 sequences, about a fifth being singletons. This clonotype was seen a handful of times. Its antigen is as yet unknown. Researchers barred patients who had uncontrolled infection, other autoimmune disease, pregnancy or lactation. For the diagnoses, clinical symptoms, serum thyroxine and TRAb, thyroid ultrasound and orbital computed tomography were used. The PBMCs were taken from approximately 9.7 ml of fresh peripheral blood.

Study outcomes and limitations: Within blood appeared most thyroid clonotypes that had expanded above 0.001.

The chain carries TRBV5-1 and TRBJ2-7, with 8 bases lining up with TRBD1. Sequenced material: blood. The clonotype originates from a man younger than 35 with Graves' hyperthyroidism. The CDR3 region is CASSSTGAGEQYF. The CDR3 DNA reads TGCGCCAGCAGCTCGACAGGGGCGGGCGAGCAGTACTTC.